The subject of this entry is one T cell receptor beta chain. As yet, its antigen is unknown. The protocol was immunoSEQ multiplex PCR, while the TCRdb copy is restricted to in-frame clones and leaves out a portion. The table shows approximately 110,000 clones, with around 92% occurring only once. The data were taken from a study of T cell responses to AZD1222 COVID-19 vaccine. The study, taken as a whole, reports: A mostly white British donor set with more females was recruited, and clonal diversity was possibly underestimated.

Germline V gives CDR1 SGHTA, CDR2 FQGTGA. This CDR3 is 15 amino acids long. With V trimmed by 7 bases and J by 3 bases, 9 bases remained unmatched. The chain is built from TRBV7-3 and TRBJ2-5, with 9 bases aligning to TRBD2. The clonotype originates from an adult in good health. The sample was peripheral blood, taken on day 0 of AZD1222 vaccination. For the CDR3, the DNA is TGTGCCAGCAACAGCTTACCTAGCGGGGAAGAGACCCAGTACTTC. Its protein is CASNSLPSGEETQYF.